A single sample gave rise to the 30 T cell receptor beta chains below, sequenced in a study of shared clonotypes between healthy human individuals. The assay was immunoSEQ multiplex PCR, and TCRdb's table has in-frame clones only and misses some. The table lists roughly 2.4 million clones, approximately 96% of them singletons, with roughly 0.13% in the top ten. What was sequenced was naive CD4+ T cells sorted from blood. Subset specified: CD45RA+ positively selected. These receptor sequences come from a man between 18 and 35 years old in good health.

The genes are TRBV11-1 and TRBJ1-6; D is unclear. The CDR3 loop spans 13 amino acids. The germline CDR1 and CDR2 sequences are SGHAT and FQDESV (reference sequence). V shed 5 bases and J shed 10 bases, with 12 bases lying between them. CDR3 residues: CASSARKGSPLHF. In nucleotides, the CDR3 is TGTGCCAGCAGCGCAAGAAAAGGGTCACCCCTCCACTTT.

In nucleotides, the CDR3 is TGTGCCAGCAGCAGACAGGGTTTAGGGTTCGAGCAGTACTTC. This translates into CASSRQGLGFEQYF. The rearrangement uses TRBV5-6 and TRBJ2-7; 7 nucleotides match TRBD1. The CDR3 length is 14 residues. Germline V gene lookup returns CDR1 SGHDT and CDR2 YYEEEE. V lost 4 bases to trimming and J lost 6 bases; unmatched junction nucleotides: 10.

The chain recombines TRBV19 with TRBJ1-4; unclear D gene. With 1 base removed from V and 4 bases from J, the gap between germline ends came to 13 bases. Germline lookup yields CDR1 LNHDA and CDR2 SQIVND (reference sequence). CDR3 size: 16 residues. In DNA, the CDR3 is TGTGCCAGTAGTATAGGAGGAGCAGGCTATAATGAAAAACTGTTTTTT. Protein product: CASSIGGAGYNEKLFF.

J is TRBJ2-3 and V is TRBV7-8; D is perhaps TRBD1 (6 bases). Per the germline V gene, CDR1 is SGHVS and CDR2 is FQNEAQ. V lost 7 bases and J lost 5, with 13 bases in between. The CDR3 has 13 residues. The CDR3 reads CASNAQGRDTQYF. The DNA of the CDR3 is TGTGCCAGCAACGCTCAGGGGAGAGATACGCAGTATTTT.

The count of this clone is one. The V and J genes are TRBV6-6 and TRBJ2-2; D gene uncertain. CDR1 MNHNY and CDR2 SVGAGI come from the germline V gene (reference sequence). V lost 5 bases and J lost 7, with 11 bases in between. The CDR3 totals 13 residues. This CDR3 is CASSPRESGELFF. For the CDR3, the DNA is TGTGCCAGCAGTCCCCGTGAGAGCGGGGAGCTGTTTTTT.

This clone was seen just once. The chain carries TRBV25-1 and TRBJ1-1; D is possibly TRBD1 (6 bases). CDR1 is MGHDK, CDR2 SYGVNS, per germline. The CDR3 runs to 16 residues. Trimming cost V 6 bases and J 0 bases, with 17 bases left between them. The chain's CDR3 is CASSPGGRGMNTEAFF. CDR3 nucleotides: TGTGCCAGCAGCCCTGGGGGCCGAGGAATGAACACTGAAGCTTTCTTT.

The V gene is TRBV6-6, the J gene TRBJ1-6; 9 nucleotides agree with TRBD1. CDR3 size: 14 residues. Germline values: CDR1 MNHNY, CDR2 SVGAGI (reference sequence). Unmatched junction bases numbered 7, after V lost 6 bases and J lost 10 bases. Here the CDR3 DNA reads TGTGCCAGCAGCCGATGGGACAGGGAATCACCCCTCCACTTT. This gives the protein CASSRWDRESPLHF.

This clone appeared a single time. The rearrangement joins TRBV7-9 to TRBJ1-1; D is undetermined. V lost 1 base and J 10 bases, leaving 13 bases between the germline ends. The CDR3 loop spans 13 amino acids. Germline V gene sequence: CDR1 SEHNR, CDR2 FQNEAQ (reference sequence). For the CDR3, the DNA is TGTGCCAGCAGCTTAGACGCGCACTGGGGAGCTTTCTTT. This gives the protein CASSLDAHWGAFF.

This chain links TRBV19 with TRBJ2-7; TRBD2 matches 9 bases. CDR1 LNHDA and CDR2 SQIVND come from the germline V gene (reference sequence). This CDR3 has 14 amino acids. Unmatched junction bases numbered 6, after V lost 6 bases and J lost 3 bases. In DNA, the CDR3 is TGTGCCAGTAGCACAGCGGGGGGTTTCTACGAGCAGTACTTC. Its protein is CASSTAGGFYEQYF.

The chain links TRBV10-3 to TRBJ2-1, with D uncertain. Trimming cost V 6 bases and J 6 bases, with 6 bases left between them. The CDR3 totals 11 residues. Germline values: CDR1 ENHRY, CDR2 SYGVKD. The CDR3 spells CAISTTNEQFF. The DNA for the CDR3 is TGTGCCATCAGCACAACCAATGAGCAGTTCTTC.

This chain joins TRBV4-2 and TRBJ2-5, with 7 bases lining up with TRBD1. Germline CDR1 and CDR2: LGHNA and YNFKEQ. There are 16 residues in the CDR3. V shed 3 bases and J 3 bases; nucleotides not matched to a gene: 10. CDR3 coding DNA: TGTGCCAGCAGCCAGATTATACAGGGGCGGGAAGAGACCCAGTACTTC. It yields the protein CASSQIIQGREETQYF.

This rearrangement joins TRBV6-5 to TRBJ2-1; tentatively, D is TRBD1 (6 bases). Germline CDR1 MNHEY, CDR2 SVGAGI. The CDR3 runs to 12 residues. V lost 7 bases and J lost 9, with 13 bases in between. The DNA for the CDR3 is TGTGCCAGCACTACAATCAGGGGTGAGCAGTTCTTC. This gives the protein CASTTIRGEQFF.

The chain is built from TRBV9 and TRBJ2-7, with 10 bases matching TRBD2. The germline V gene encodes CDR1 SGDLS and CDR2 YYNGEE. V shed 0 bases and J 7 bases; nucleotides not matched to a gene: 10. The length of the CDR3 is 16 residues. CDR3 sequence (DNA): TGTGCCAGCAGCGTAGCTTCAGGACTAGCGGAAGGGGAGCAGTACTTC. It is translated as CASSVASGLAEGEQYF.

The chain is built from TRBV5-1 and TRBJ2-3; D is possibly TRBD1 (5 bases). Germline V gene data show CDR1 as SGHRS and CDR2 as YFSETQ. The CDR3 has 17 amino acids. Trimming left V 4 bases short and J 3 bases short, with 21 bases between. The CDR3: CASSPDSLSTSTDTQYF. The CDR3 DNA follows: TGCGCCAGCAGCCCTGACAGCCTGTCAACCTCGACAGATACGCAGTATTTT.

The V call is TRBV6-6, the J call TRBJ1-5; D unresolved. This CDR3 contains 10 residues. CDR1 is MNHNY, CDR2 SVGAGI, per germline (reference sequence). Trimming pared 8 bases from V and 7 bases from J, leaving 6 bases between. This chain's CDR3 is CASGRQPQHF. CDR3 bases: TGTGCCAGCGGAAGGCAGCCCCAGCATTTT.

DNA for the CDR3: TGCAGCGTTGGTCGGGGGAAAGAGACCCAGTACTTC. It codes for CSVGRGKETQYF. The chain recombines TRBV29-1 with TRBJ2-5; perhaps TRBD2 as D (6 bases). CDR3 length: 12 amino acids. Trimming stripped 4 bases from V and 3 bases from J, with 9 bases between. Germline CDR1 SQVTM, CDR2 ANQGSEA.

CDR3 DNA: TGTGCCTGGAGTGTATCGGGAGGGCAGTTCTTC. Amino acid sequence: CAWSVSGGQFF. The chain recombines TRBV30 with TRBJ2-1, with TRBD2 matching 7 bases. V trimming: 0 bases; J trimming: 12 bases; junction bases outside the gene matches: 2. The CDR3 contains 11 residues. Germline CDR1 and CDR2: GTSNPN and SVGIG (reference sequence).

The CDR3 DNA reads as TGTGCCAGCAGCACCCAGAGTCTAGGTGGCTACACCTTC. Its translation is CASSTQSLGGYTF. This sequence joins TRBV5-6 and TRBJ1-2; D gene ambiguous. The V end was cut by 4 bases, the J end by 7 bases, with 14 bases between. The length of the CDR3 is 13 residues. CDR1 SGHDT and CDR2 YYEEEE come from the germline V gene.

The CDR3 bases are TGTGCCAGCAGTTCGACAGGGGGAGAGACCCAGTACTTC. Encoded protein: CASSSTGGETQYF. The chain is built from TRBV11-1 and TRBJ2-5, with TRBD1 matching 9 bases. The CDR3 has 13 amino acids. Losses at the gene ends were 6 bases for V and 4 bases for J; bases not matched to a gene: 3. The germline V gene has CDR1 SGHAT and CDR2 FQDESV (reference sequence).

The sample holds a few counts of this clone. The CDR3 protein is CASSSDRSGEQYF. The CDR3 DNA sequence: TGTGCCAGCAGTTCGGACAGATCCGGCGAGCAGTACTTC. The chain has TRBV6-5 and TRBJ2-7; tentative D call: TRBD1 (6 bases). The CDR3 extends over 13 amino acids. The V end lost 4 bases, the J end lost 6 bases, and 13 bases lay between the germline ends. Germline values: CDR1 MNHEY, CDR2 SVGAGI.

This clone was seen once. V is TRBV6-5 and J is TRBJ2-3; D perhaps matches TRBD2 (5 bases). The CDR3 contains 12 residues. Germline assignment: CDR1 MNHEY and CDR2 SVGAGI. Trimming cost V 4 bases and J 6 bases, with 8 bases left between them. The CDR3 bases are TGTGCCAGCAGTTTCGGCGGGGATACGCAGTATTTT. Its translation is CASSFGGDTQYF.

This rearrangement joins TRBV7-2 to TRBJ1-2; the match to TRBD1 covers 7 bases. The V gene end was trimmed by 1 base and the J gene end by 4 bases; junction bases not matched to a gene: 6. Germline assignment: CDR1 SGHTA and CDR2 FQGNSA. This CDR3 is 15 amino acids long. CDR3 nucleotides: TGTGCCAGCAGCTTAGGGATGGACAGGAGCTATGGCTACACCTTC. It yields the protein CASSLGMDRSYGYTF. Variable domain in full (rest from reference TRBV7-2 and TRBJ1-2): GAGVSQSPSNKVTEKGKDVELRCDPISGHTALYWYRQSLGQGLEFLIYFQGNSAPDKSGLPSDRFSAERTGGSVSTLTIQRTQQEDSAVYLCASSLGMDRSYGYTFGSGTRLTVV.

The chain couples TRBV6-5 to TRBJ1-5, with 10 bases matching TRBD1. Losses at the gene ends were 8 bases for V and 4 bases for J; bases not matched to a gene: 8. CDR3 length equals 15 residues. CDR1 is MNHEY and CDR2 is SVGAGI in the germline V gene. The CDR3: CASRKRGQGNQPQHF. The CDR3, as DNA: TGTGCCAGCCGGAAGCGGGGACAGGGGAATCAGCCCCAGCATTTT.

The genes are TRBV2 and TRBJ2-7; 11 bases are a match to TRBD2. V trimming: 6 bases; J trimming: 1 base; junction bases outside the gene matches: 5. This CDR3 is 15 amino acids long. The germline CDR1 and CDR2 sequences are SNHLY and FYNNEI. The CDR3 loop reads CASRVGLADSYEQYF. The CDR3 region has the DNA TGTGCCAGCAGAGTGGGACTAGCGGATTCCTACGAGCAGTACTTC.

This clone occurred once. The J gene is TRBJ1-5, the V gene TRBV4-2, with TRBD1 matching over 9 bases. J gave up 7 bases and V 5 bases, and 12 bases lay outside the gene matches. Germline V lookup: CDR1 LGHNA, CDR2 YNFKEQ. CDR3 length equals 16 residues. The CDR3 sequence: CASSSTDRGESQPQHF. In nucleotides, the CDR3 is TGTGCCAGCAGCTCGACGGACAGGGGAGAAAGCCAGCCCCAGCATTTT.

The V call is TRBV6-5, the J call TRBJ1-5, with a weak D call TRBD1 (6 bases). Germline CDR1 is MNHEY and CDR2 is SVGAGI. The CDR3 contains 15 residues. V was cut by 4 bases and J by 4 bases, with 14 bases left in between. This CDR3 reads CASSSKQGYNQPQHF. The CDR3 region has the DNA TGTGCCAGCAGTTCAAAACAGGGTTATAATCAGCCCCAGCATTTT.

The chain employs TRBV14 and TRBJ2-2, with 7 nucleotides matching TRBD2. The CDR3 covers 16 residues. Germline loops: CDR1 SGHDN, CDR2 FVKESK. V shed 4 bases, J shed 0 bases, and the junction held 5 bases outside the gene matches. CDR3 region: CASSRQRGANTGELFF. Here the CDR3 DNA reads TGTGCCAGCAGCCGTCAGCGGGGAGCGAACACCGGGGAGCTGTTTTTT.

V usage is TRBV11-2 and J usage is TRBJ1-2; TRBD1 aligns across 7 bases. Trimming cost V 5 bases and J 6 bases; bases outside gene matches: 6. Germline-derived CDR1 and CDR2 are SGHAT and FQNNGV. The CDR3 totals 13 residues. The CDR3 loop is CASSGQDRNGYTF. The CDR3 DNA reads TGTGCCAGCAGCGGTCAGGACAGGAATGGCTACACCTTC.

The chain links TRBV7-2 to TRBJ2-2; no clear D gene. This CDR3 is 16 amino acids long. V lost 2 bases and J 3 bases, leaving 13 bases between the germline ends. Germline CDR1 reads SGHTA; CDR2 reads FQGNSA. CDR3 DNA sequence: TGTGCCAGCAGCTTATGGGCGACGATTGACACCGGGGAGCTGTTTTTT. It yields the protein CASSLWATIDTGELFF.

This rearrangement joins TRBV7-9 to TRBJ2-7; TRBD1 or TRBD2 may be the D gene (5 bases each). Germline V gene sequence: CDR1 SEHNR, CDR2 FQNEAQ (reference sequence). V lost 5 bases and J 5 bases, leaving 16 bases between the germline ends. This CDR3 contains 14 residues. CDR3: CASSQHPQGHEQYF. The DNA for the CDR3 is TGTGCCAGCAGCCAACACCCCCAGGGACACGAGCAGTACTTC. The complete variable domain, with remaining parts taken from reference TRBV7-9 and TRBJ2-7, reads DTGVSQNPRHKITKRGQNVTFRCDPISEHNRLYWYRQTLGQGPEFLTYFQNEAQLEKSRLLSDRFSAERPKGSFSTLEIQRTEQGDSAMYLCASSQHPQGHEQYFGPGTRLTVT.